The clone carrying this T cell receptor beta chain was counted between two and nine times. Its cognate antigen is unknown. The donors (healthy individuals) were bone marrow donors. The J segment lost 4 bases and the V segment lost 0 bases, leaving 2 bases of the junction unmatched. Looked up from germline, CDR1 is SGHRS and CDR2 is YFSETQ. This CDR3 region has 15 residues. This PCR relied on a set of 60 Vbeta primers and 13 Jbeta primers. Sequencing was performed with immunoSEQ multiplex PCR; in TCRdb, only in-frame clones are kept and a portion is missing. In the table there are around 150,000 clones, about 85% of which are singletons. These data belong to a study of cytomegalovirus exposure and HLA in healthy donors. General study results and limits: Later on, an analysis found that several of the most significant clusters appeared to be linked to common viral pathogens, which included parvovirus B19. Likely technical artifact: a cluster of highly shared sequence variants.

This chain connects TRBV5-1 to TRBJ1-3; TRBD1 matches 9 bases. The TCR sequence derives from a man aged 18 to 30 in good health and CMV-seropositive. The sample consisted of PBMCs. The CDR3 DNA is TGCGCCAGCAGCTTGGACAGGGGGCCGGGAAACACCATATATTTT. Residues: CASSLDRGPGNTIYF. The full variable domain, in which reference TRBV5-1 and TRBJ1-3 provide the parts outside the CDR3, is KAGVTQTPRYLIKTRGQQVTLSCSPISGHRSVSWYQQTPGQGLQFLFEYFSETQRNKGNFPGRFSGRQFSNSRSEMNVSTLELGDSALYLCASSLDRGPGNTIYFGEGSWLTVV.